The next 9 T cell receptor beta chains were all read from a single sample in a study of T cell repertoires in ileal Crohn's disease. Repertoires were generated with immunoSEQ multiplex PCR, while TCRdb's copy carries only in-frame clones and drops some. This sample has 4,000 or so clones; 85% occur once, and the top ten carry around 13%. Time point defined: neoterminal ileum biopsy at postoperative endoscopy, about 6 months after surgery. Sequences were obtained from ileal tissue. The origin of the receptors is an adult with Crohn's disease.

The chain recombines TRBV19 with TRBJ2-7; 8 nucleotides agree with TRBD1. The CDR3 is made up of 14 amino acids. Per the germline V gene, CDR1 is LNHDA and CDR2 is SQIVND (reference sequence). With 5 bases clipped from V and 0 bases from J, the junction kept 3 bases outside the gene matches. The CDR3 DNA sequence: TGTGCCAGTAGTTCACAGGGGGGCTCCTACGAGCAGTACTTC. Protein sequence: CASSSQGGSYEQYF.

The chain uses TRBV6-5 and TRBJ2-7; TRBD2 matches 11 bases. Per germline, CDR1 MNHEY and CDR2 SVGAGI. CDR3 length: 15 residues. Trimming cost V 4 bases and J 8 bases; bases outside gene matches: 10. CDR3 protein: CASSSLAGGAWKQYF. Written as DNA, the CDR3 is TGTGCCAGCAGTTCCTTAGCGGGGGGGGCCTGGAAGCAGTACTTC.

A note on this clone: The likely explanation is a read error, given a far larger clone one base away. The chain links TRBV19 to TRBJ2-7; 8 nucleotides agree with TRBD1. Germline V gene data show CDR1 as LNHDA and CDR2 as SQIVND (reference sequence). There are 17 residues in the CDR3. CDR3 region: CASRDPNRQGLTYEPYF. The DNA of the CDR3 is TGTGCCAGTAGGGACCCGAACCGACAGGGGCTTACCTACGAGCCGTACTTC.

The chain has TRBV19 and TRBJ1-2; D unclear. The ends were cut back, 0 bases at V and 7 bases at J, with 12 bases in the middle. There are 14 residues in the CDR3. Germline CDR1 LNHDA, CDR2 SQIVND (reference sequence). CDR3 residues: CASSIDIGNGGYTF. CDR3 nucleotides: TGTGCCAGTAGTATAGATATCGGGAATGGTGGCTACACCTTC.

This sequence joins TRBV14 and TRBJ1-2; possibly TRBD1 for D (5 bases). CDR3 length: 15 amino acids. Trimming left V 4 bases short and J 0 bases short, with 12 bases between. CDR1 and CDR2 from the germline V gene are SGHDN and FVKESK. CDR3 amino acids: CASSPYGGSNYGYTF. The CDR3 DNA follows: TGTGCCAGCAGCCCCTATGGGGGGTCTAACTATGGCTACACCTTC.

V usage is TRBV7-2 and J usage is TRBJ2-1; D is possibly TRBD1 (6 bases). Germline V gives CDR1 SGHTA, CDR2 FQGNSA. This CDR3 region has 13 residues. Trimming pared 4 bases from V and 10 bases from J, leaving 14 bases between. The CDR3 DNA is TGTGCCAGCAGCTACTGGACAGAGGGAGAGCAGTTCTTC. It yields the protein CASSYWTEGEQFF. The variable domain in full, with the rest retrieved from reference TRBV7-2 and TRBJ2-1, is GAGVSQSPSNKVTEKGKDVELRCDPISGHTALYWYRQSLGQGLEFLIYFQGNSAPDKSGLPSDRFSAERTGGSVSTLTIQRTQQEDSAVYLCASSYWTEGEQFFGPGTRLTVL.

The chain carries TRBV27 and TRBJ2-2; D is possibly TRBD1 (5 bases). This CDR3 has 15 residues. Germline V gene lookup returns CDR1 MNHEY and CDR2 SMNVEV (reference sequence). Trimming removed 5 bases at V and 4 bases at J, with 14 bases between. CDR3 sequence: CASSKDKQGTGELFF. CDR3 in DNA: TGTGCCAGCAGTAAGGACAAACAAGGCACCGGGGAGCTGTTTTTT.

V gene TRBV7-9 combines with J gene TRBJ2-7; possible D gene TRBD1, 6 bases. The CDR3 has 13 residues. With 5 bases removed from V and 0 bases from J, the gap between germline ends came to 8 bases. Germline CDR1 is SEHNR and CDR2 is FQNEAQ (reference sequence). The CDR3 loop reads CASSGQISYEQYF. The CDR3 bases are TGTGCCAGCAGCGGACAGATCTCCTACGAGCAGTACTTC. Full variable domain (missing parts from reference TRBV7-9 and TRBJ2-7): DTGVSQNPRHKITKRGQNVTFRCDPISEHNRLYWYRQTLGQGPEFLTYFQNEAQLEKSRLLSDRFSAERPKGSFSTLEIQRTEQGDSAMYLCASSGQISYEQYFGPGTRLTVT.

The rearrangement joins TRBV19 to TRBJ1-4; D not certain. The CDR3 covers 14 residues. V was trimmed by 5 bases and J by 4 bases, leaving 11 bases between them. Per the germline V gene, CDR1 is LNHDA and CDR2 is SQIVND (reference sequence). The CDR3 nucleotides read TGTGCCAGTAGTTTGTCACAGCTTAATGAAAAACTGTTTTTT. This encodes CASSLSQLNEKLFF.